This T cell receptor (beta chain) was captured by sequencing in a study of regulatory T cells in long-lasting Graves disease. Specified time point: newly diagnosed GD, antithyroid drugs for less than 3 months. The TCR library used RNA extracted from PBMCs. Graves' disease diagnosis was established per American Thyroid Association guidelines. Overall study results and limits: Results may be inaccurate due to the small sample size. Tissue studied was limited to peripheral blood, excluding thyroid tissue.

The TCR beta library used iRepertoire HTBI primers with Arm-PCR amplification of CDR3. TCRdb passed the multiplex PCR reads through MiXCR, listing each CDR3 protein once. The sample carries just over 600,000 distinct CDR3 sequences, around 15% recorded once. The sample holds many counts of this clonotype. Its antigen is unidentified. These data also featured in a second study, about T cells in Graves' hyperthyroidism and ophthalmopathy. That source adds: Clinicians diagnosed patients from clinical symptoms, serum thyroxine and TRAb, thyroid ultrasound and orbital computed tomography.

The specimen comprised peripheral blood mononuclear cells (PBMCs), sampled at new diagnosis, from a patient treated with antithyroid drugs. This TCR was recovered from a woman aged 25 to 39 with Graves disease.

The CDR3 here is CAGLVGEKLFF. CDR3 DNA: TGTGCCGGCCTCGTTGGTGAAAAACTGTTTTTT. V usage is TRBV6-1 and J usage is TRBJ1-4, with D unresolved. The CDR3 spans 11 residues. The V gene's germline CDR1 is MNHNS and CDR2 SASEGT. Between the trimmed V and J ends, which lost 11 bases and 7 bases, there was a span of 11 bases.